These 6 T cell receptor beta chains came from one sample sequenced in a study of T cells after yellow fever vaccination. Via MiXCR, TCRdb re-called the 5' RACE reads, giving one row per CDR3 protein. The profile shows 620,000 or so distinct CDR3 sequences, about a sixth of them singletons. The sequences come from PBMCs, collected less than 6 days after the first yellow fever vaccination. The receptors were sampled from a man aged 18 to 30 who received the YFV17D yellow fever vaccine.

This clonotype was seen more than once but under ten times. This sequence joins TRBV5-6 and TRBJ2-5; D unresolved. The CDR3 runs to 15 residues. CDR1 and CDR2 (germline): SGHDT, YYEEEE. Between the trimmed V and J ends, which lost 0 bases and 1 base, there was a span of 10 bases. The CDR3 nucleotides are TGTGCCAGCAGCTTGGTAAGACGGTCCCAAGAGACCCAGTACTTC. It codes for CASSLVRRSQETQYF. Full variable domain (missing parts from reference TRBV5-6 and TRBJ2-5): DAGVTQSPTHLIKTRGQQVTLRCSPKSGHDTVSWYQQALGQGPQFIFQYYEEEERQRGNFPDRFSGHQFPNYSSELNVNALLLGDSALYLCASSLVRRSQETQYFGPGTRLLVL.

This clonotype was picked up a small number of times. The chain uses TRBV9 and TRBJ2-3, with a possible D match to TRBD2 (7 bases). Deletions cut 0 bases from V and 5 bases from J, with 13 bases between. This CDR3 is 15 amino acids long. From germline, CDR1 is SGDLS and CDR2 YYNGEE. The CDR3 coding sequence is TGTGCCAGCAGCGTAGCCACAGGGAGGGGAGATACGCAGTATTTT. It translates to CASSVATGRGDTQYF.

This clonotype was seen more than once but under ten times. This chain joins TRBV3-1 and TRBJ2-2, with D perhaps matching TRBD1 (6 bases). Per the germline V gene, CDR1 is LGHDT and CDR2 is YNNKEL (reference sequence). The CDR3 covers 19 residues. V was cut by 0 bases and J by 5 bases, with 22 bases left in between. CDR3 nucleotide sequence: TGTGCCAGCAGCCAAGATTTCACTGGTCGACAGGAGGAAACCGGGGAGCTGTTTTTT. Translating gives CASSQDFTGRQEETGELFF.

The CDR3 here is CASSYGSNEQFF. The CDR3 DNA sequence: TGTGCCAGCAGTTACGGCAGCAATGAGCAGTTCTTC. The chain recombines TRBV6-5 with TRBJ2-1; unclear D gene. Trimming shortened V by 2 bases and J by 6 bases, and 5 bases separated the two germline ends. The V gene's germline CDR1 is MNHEY and CDR2 SVGAGI. This CDR3 spans 12 amino acids.

This clonotype appeared a few times. CDR3 in DNA: TGTGCCAGCAGTTTGTCCCAGGATCAGCCCCAGCATTTT. It encodes CASSLSQDQPQHF. The rearrangement joins TRBV12-3 or TRBV12-4 to TRBJ1-5; D gene unclear. The V and J ends lost 3 bases and 5 bases respectively, with 8 bases between them. This CDR3 has 13 residues.

The chain employs TRBV19 and TRBJ2-1, with D possibly TRBD1 on 6 matching bases. CDR1 LNHDA and CDR2 SQIVND come from the germline V gene (reference sequence). V was trimmed by 7 bases and J by 2 bases, leaving 15 bases between them. This CDR3 is 15 amino acids long. The CDR3 reads CASTLQGSPYNEQFF. CDR3 in DNA: TGTGCCAGTACCCTTCAGGGGAGCCCCTACAATGAGCAGTTCTTC.